This record looks at one TCR beta chain sequence and its context. Using immunoSEQ multiplex PCR, the repertoire was profiled, and TCRdb retains in-frame clones only, with some absent. Found here are about 140,000 clones, about nine tenths of them singletons; the top ten hold around 10%. The data derive from a study of control samples from healthy donors and cancer patients. The sample consisted of blood. This TCR came from a man aged 30 to 39 in good health.

CDR3 amino acids: CASSKRLAGGNEQFF. CDR3 DNA sequence: TGTGCCAGCAGCAAGAGACTAGCGGGAGGCAATGAGCAGTTCTTC. V is TRBV5-4 and J is TRBJ2-1; 13 positions agree with TRBD2. Losses at the gene ends were 4 bases for V and 6 bases for J; bases not matched to a gene: 4. The CDR3 is 15 amino acids. From germline, CDR1 is SGHNT and CDR2 YYREEE (reference sequence).